This T cell receptor beta chain is from a study of T cell repertoires in cytomegalovirus infection. The wider study: HLA-B-restricted CMV epitopes that are well studied were used alongside recently identified HLA-C-restricted ones. In public TCR beta signatures, there were indications of both CMV infection and matching HLA type. Study-wide results and limits: There were HLA-C-restricted CMV-specific TCR beta clonotypes dominating the ex vivo response. Identification of carriers of CMV plus the relevant HLA was performed using cumulative public TCR beta family frequency.

TCRdb passed the reads through MiXCR, listing each CDR3 protein once. The table includes 200,000 to 250,000 distinct CDR3 sequences, about 39% detected once. J was trimmed by 5 bases and V by 4 bases; bases with no gene match: 12. This CDR3 contains 16 residues. The germline CDR1 and CDR2 sequences are MNHEY and SVGAGI. With regard to this clonotype: Its antigen remains unknown.

The sequence came from a human donor in good health (CMV status not recorded). Some clones in this sample may be carry-over from other donors' samples. V usage is TRBV6-5 and J usage is TRBJ2-5; 8 bases line up with TRBD2. The starting material was CD8+ T cells from cultured PBMCs, obtained from culture after CMV antigen stimulation. The chain's CDR3 is CASSSIGGRRAETQYF. CDR3 sequence (DNA): TGTGCCAGCAGTTCCATTGGCGGGAGGCGGGCGGAGACCCAGTACTTC.